Presented here are 14 T cell receptor beta chains from one specimen sequenced in a study of CD8+CD57+ T cells in acquired aplastic anemia. The template for TCR beta VDJ and CDR3 sequence profiling was genomic DNA. From the reads, TCRdb called clonotypes with MiXCR, one entry per CDR3 protein. The data show hundreds of thousands of distinct CDR3 sequences, just under 70% seen once. Sequenced: sorted CD4+, CD8+, or CD8+CD57+ T cells (not recorded which) from PBMCs. The source of these receptors is a human donor in good health, serving as a control.

With regard to this clonotype: Lacking the conserved final phenylalanine or tryptophan, this CDR3 likely reflects a read error. The CDR3 nucleotides read TGTGCCACCAGTGGGTATAATGAGCAGTTCCTC. Translating it yields CATSGYNEQFL. The chain combines TRBV2 with TRBJ2-1; D is unresolved. Germline V gene data show CDR1 as SNHLY and CDR2 as FYNNEI. This CDR3 has 11 amino acids.

The table lists this clonotype with a few counts. The chain employs TRBV6-6 and TRBJ1-5; D uncertain. Germline CDR1 is MNHNY and CDR2 is SVGAGI (reference sequence). The V end was cut by 5 bases, the J end by 0 bases, with 14 bases between. CDR3 length: 16 residues. The CDR3 DNA follows: TGTGCCAGCAGTACAGCCCCAGGATTTAGCAATCAGCCCCAGCATTTT. It specifies CASSTAPGFSNQPQHF.

The V call is TRBV10-3, the J call TRBJ2-5; 10 bases fit TRBD1. Per the germline V gene, CDR1 is ENHRY and CDR2 is SYGVKD. This CDR3 is 17 amino acids long. V shed 2 bases, J shed 9 bases, and the junction held 15 bases outside the gene matches. CDR3 protein: CAISENLRTGGRRAQYF. For the CDR3, the DNA is TGTGCCATCAGTGAGAATTTAAGGACAGGGGGACGTCGGGCCCAGTACTTC.

In regard to this clonotype: One junction end does not reproduce the germline sequence, and a read error may be involved. The chain is built from TRBV7-8 and TRBJ2-2; D possibly uses TRBD1 or TRBD2 (5 bases each). Germline V gene sequence: CDR1 SGHVS, CDR2 FQNEAQ. The CDR3 loop spans 15 amino acids. This CDR3 reads CASSRQGGVPGVLFF. Written as DNA, the CDR3 is TGTGCCAGCAGCCGGCAGGGTGGTGTCCCCGGGGTGCTGTTTTTT. Using reference TRBV7-8 and TRBJ2-2 for the parts outside the CDR3, the full variable domain is GAGVSQSPRYKVAKRGQDVALRCDPISGHVSLFWYQQALGQGPEFLTYFQNEAQLDKSGLPSDRFFAERPEGSVSTLKIQRTQQEDSAVYLCASSRQGGVPGVLFFGEGSRLTVL.

As for this clonotype: The conserved phenylalanine or tryptophan is not found at the CDR3 terminus, so this likely reflects a read error. The DNA is omitted, as the CDR3 cannot be located on it reliably, and the CDR3 follows TCRdb's listing. The genes are TRBV19 and TRBJ2-7; the D segment call TRBD1 is taken from the table without a DNA check. CDR1 and CDR2 from the germline V gene are LNHDA and SQIVND (reference sequence). The CDR3 spans 13 residues, counting both ends. The CDR3 sequence: CASSLTESYEQSL.

There are many counts of this clonotype. The J gene is TRBJ2-3, the V gene TRBV7-9, with 9 positions matching TRBD1. After removal of 4 bases from V and 6 bases from J, the junction contained 8 bases not matched to a gene. The CDR3 sequence is 15 residues long. From germline, CDR1 is SEHNR and CDR2 FQNEAQ (reference sequence). CDR3 residues: CASSSWAGQGDTQYF. The CDR3 DNA sequence: TGTGCCAGCAGCTCGTGGGCGGGACAGGGCGATACGCAGTATTTT.

This clonotype came up once. The chain carries TRBV7-2 and TRBJ1-1; TRBD1 matches at 10 bases. This CDR3 region has 12 residues. Germline CDR1 and CDR2: SGHTA and FQGNSA. Losses at the gene ends were 4 bases for V and 11 bases for J; bases not matched to a gene: 4. The CDR3 DNA follows: TGTGCCAGCAGCTCTGGGACAGGGGTTGCTTTCTTT. Its protein is CASSSGTGVAFF.

About this clonotype: A junction boundary mismatches the germline segment, possibly from a read error. The V call is TRBV9, the J call TRBJ2-3; TRBD2 aligns across 7 bases. The CDR3 spans 14 residues. Germline V gene data show CDR1 as SGDLS and CDR2 as YYNGEE. The CDR3 loop reads CASSQERLAGTEYF. The CDR3 region has the DNA TGTGCCAGCAGCCAAGAACGACTAGCAGGTACGGAGTATTTT.

This chain uses TRBV10-3 with TRBJ2-1, with 7 positions matching TRBD2. This CDR3 comprises 15 residues. Trimming removed 2 bases from V and 8 bases from J; junction bases left unmatched: 9. The germline V gene has CDR1 ENHRY and CDR2 SYGVKD. Written as DNA, the CDR3 is TGTGCCATCAGTGAGGTTAGGACTAGTGGAGATGAGCAGTTCTTC. Its translation: CAISEVRTSGDEQFF.

The chain combines TRBV11-1 with TRBJ1-6, with TRBD1 matching over 10 bases. CDR1 and CDR2 from the germline V gene are SGHAT and FQDESV (reference sequence). The CDR3 contains 14 residues. The trim removed 5 bases at V and 9 bases at J, leaving 4 bases unmatched. For the CDR3, the DNA is TGTGCCAGCAGCGACGGACAGGGGGGTTCACCCCTCCACTTT. Translation gives CASSDGQGGSPLHF.

In the case of this clonotype: The CDR3 ends on some other residue instead of the conserved phenylalanine or tryptophan, so this is likely a read error. The DNA is left out, because the CDR3 cannot be placed on it with certainty; the CDR3 is given as TCRdb lists it. This chain uses TRBV7-2 with TRBJ2-1; TRBD1, the table's D call, lacks a check against the DNA. The germline gives CDR1 SGHTA, CDR2 FQGNSA. The CDR3 sequence runs 8 residues, both termini included. CDR3 amino acids: CASSLQDR.

Note on this clonotype: Given the absence of the conserved phenylalanine or tryptophan at the CDR3 end, a read error is likely. The DNA is omitted, as the CDR3 cannot be located on it reliably, and the CDR3 follows TCRdb's listing. The CDR3 sequence: CAISETGTYDSPL. The chain carries TRBV10-3 and TRBJ1-2; TRBD1 was called by the table and not checked on the DNA. Per the germline V gene, CDR1 is ENHRY and CDR2 is SYGVKD. Both ends counted, the CDR3 spans 13 residues.

Comment on this clonotype: Given the absence of the conserved phenylalanine or tryptophan at the CDR3 end, a read error is likely. It is unclear where the CDR3 begins or ends on the DNA, so no DNA is shown, and the CDR3 is as TCRdb lists it. The rearrangement uses TRBV9 and TRBJ1-1. The germline V gene encodes CDR1 SGDLS and CDR2 YYNGEE. The CDR3 totals 13 residues, both ends included. The CDR3 spells CASSPHGELNYEL.

This clonotype has ten or more counts. V is TRBV19 and J is TRBJ1-1, with D hard to call. The germline V gene has CDR1 LNHDA and CDR2 SQIVND (reference sequence). V was pared by 3 bases and J by 5 bases, with 7 bases between. The CDR3 runs 12 residues. Here the CDR3 reads CASSMGMTEAFF. In DNA form, the CDR3 reads TGTGCCAGTAGTATGGGAATGACTGAAGCTTTCTTT.